This T cell receptor beta chain was recovered during a study of CD8+ T cells in alopecia areata. Turning to the study itself: Percent affected scalp area, the SALT score, rated treated patients' severity.

This sample's treatment: oral pan-JAK inhibitor, 5-10 mg twice daily. After isolation, RNA underwent reverse transcription to generate cDNA as the sequencing template. The data were produced by immunoSEQ multiplex PCR, yet TCRdb's version contains in-frame clones alone and is incomplete. The sample yields 150,000 to 200,000 clones, more than 55% seen once. Germline lookup yields CDR1 GTSNPN and CDR2 SVGIG (reference sequence). J was trimmed by 3 bases and V by 0 bases; bases with no gene match: 5. The CDR3 runs to 16 residues. This rearrangement joins TRBV30 to TRBJ2-2; 9 bases are a match to TRBD1. The receptor comes from a human donor with alopecia areata. The input for sequencing was CD4+ T cells sorted from blood, taken at week 49, from a patient treated with tofacitinib. The CDR3: CAWSVPGQGHTGELFF. As DNA, the CDR3 is TGTGCCTGGAGTGTCCCGGGACAGGGACACACCGGGGAGCTGTTTTTT.